This entry features one T cell receptor (beta chain) sequence. Trimming took 0 bases from V and 14 from J; bases not matched to a gene: 4. The length of the CDR3 is 12 residues. Germline values: CDR1 SGDLS, CDR2 YYNGEE. This sample stems from a study of blood T cell repertoires in COVID-19. Study information: Collection of acute and convalescent COVID-19 samples took place in the United States, Italy and Spain. PBMCs, B-cell-depleted T cells, or T cells were the source of the cDNA or gDNA that made up the material.

TCRdb's copy holds only in-frame clones and misses some; the assay was immunoSEQ multiplex PCR. The sample yields some 38,000 clones, over 80% seen once. The specimen was peripheral blood. This chain joins TRBV9 and TRBJ1-3; 8 bases agree with TRBD1. This TCR derives from a man aged 50-60 years with active COVID-19. CDR3 protein: CASSVGAGGVYF. CDR3 nucleotide sequence: TGTGCCAGCAGCGTAGGGGCAGGGGGCGTATATTTT.